The 27 T cell receptor beta chains below all came from one sample that was sequenced in a study of control samples from healthy donors and cancer patients. The assay was immunoSEQ multiplex PCR, and TCRdb's table has in-frame clones only and misses some. The sample yields 60,000 to 75,000 clones, more than 80% seen once. Sequenced material: blood. These receptors came from a man aged 60-69 years in good health.

CDR3 residues: CSGVLAGGSTDTQYF. In nucleotides, the CDR3 is TGCAGCGGGGTACTAGCGGGAGGGAGCACAGATACGCAGTATTTT. The V call is TRBV29-1, the J call TRBJ2-3; 13 nucleotides align to TRBD2. V was clipped by 7 bases and J by 0 bases; unmatched bases: 4. CDR3 length: 15 residues. Germline CDR1 and CDR2: SQVTM and ANQGSEA.

The rearrangement uses TRBV2 and TRBJ1-1; D may be TRBD1 (5 bases). The CDR3 loop spans 15 amino acids. The germline V gene encodes CDR1 SNHLY and CDR2 FYNNEI. Trimming pared 4 bases from V and 1 base from J, leaving 13 bases between. The CDR3 sequence is CASSGGAGPNTEAFF. The CDR3 DNA sequence: TGTGCCAGCAGTGGCGGGGCAGGGCCGAACACTGAAGCTTTCTTT.

This clone was seen a single time. The chain joins TRBV6-5 to TRBJ2-6, with unresolved D. The CDR3 loop spans 15 amino acids. The V gene's germline CDR1 is MNHEY and CDR2 SVGAGI. The V and J ends lost 7 bases and 2 bases respectively, with 12 bases between them. The CDR3 protein is CASNPSGAGANVLTF. The DNA of the CDR3 is TGTGCCAGCAACCCCTCAGGAGCTGGGGCCAACGTCCTGACTTTC.

The chain combines TRBV18 with TRBJ2-2; 9 bases map to TRBD1. The CDR3 spans 15 residues. Germline CDR1 and CDR2: KGHSH and LQKENI. The V segment lost 3 bases and the J segment 4 bases; nucleotides outside the gene matches: 3. The CDR3 sequence: CASSPPTGGTGELFF. CDR3 in DNA: TGTGCCAGCTCACCCCCGACAGGGGGCACCGGGGAGCTGTTTTTT.

This chain uses TRBV19 with TRBJ2-1; D is perhaps TRBD2 (6 bases). Germline V gene sequence: CDR1 LNHDA, CDR2 SQIVND (reference sequence). V lost 5 bases, J lost 7 bases, and 12 bases lay in between. The CDR3 has 13 residues. The CDR3 loop is CASSSQRVNEQFF. The CDR3 DNA reads TGTGCCAGTAGTTCTCAGCGGGTTAATGAGCAGTTCTTC.

The chain carries TRBV5-4 and TRBJ2-1; TRBD2 matches at 14 bases. CDR3 length equals 16 residues. Looked up from germline, CDR1 is SGHNT and CDR2 is YYREEE (reference sequence). The junction had 4 bases not matched to a gene; V was cut back by 0 bases and J by 8 bases. DNA of the CDR3: TGTGCCAGCAGCTTGGAGACTAGCGGGAGGGGCCATGAGCAGTTCTTC. Its protein is CASSLETSGRGHEQFF. Full variable domain (missing parts from reference TRBV5-4 and TRBJ2-1): ETGVTQSPTHLIKTRGQQVTLRCSSQSGHNTVSWYQQALGQGPQFIFQYYREEENGRGNFPPRFSGLQFPNYSSELNVNALELDDSALYLCASSLETSGRGHEQFFGPGTRLTVL.

This clone was counted a single time. V and J are TRBV19 and TRBJ2-5; the D call may be TRBD1 or TRBD2 (5 bases each). Germline V gives CDR1 LNHDA, CDR2 SQIVND (reference sequence). The CDR3 runs 14 residues. The V gene lost 5 bases and the J gene lost 3 bases, with 13 bases spanning the gap. The CDR3 nucleotides are TGTGCCAGTAGTGCCGCCGAGGGGAAAGAGACCCAGTACTTC. Residues: CASSAAEGKETQYF.

This clone was detected a few times. V gene TRBV9 combines with J gene TRBJ2-1; 8 bases are a match to TRBD1. CDR3 length: 17 amino acids. The V gene end was trimmed by 4 bases and the J gene end by 7 bases; junction bases not matched to a gene: 16. Germline V CDR1 and CDR2: SGDLS, YYNGEE. CDR3 sequence (DNA): TGTGCCAGCAGCCGAGACCCCGGGACAGGTGGGTGGAATGAGCAGTTCTTC. Amino acids: CASSRDPGTGGWNEQFF.

This rearrangement joins TRBV9 to TRBJ2-1; D unresolved. Trimming cost V 0 bases and J 2 bases, with 12 bases left between them. Germline CDR1 SGDLS, CDR2 YYNGEE. The CDR3 extends over 16 amino acids. CDR3 sequence reads: CASSVEFIEAYNEQFF. In DNA form, the CDR3 reads TGTGCCAGCAGCGTAGAATTTATAGAGGCCTACAATGAGCAGTTCTTC.

The rearrangement uses TRBV9 and TRBJ1-4; possibly TRBD1 for D (6 bases). V gave up 0 bases and J gave up 8 bases, with 11 bases separating them. From germline, CDR1 is SGDLS and CDR2 YYNGEE. The CDR3 loop spans 14 amino acids. This CDR3 is CASSVGTGSEKLFF. The DNA of the CDR3 is TGTGCCAGCAGCGTAGGTACAGGGAGCGAAAAACTGTTTTTT.

V usage is TRBV6-6 and J usage is TRBJ2-1, with D maybe TRBD2 (6 bases). The ends were cut back, 2 bases at V and 8 bases at J, with 16 bases in the middle. The germline gives CDR1 MNHNY, CDR2 SVGAGI (reference sequence). The CDR3 runs 15 residues. CDR3 DNA: TGTGCCAGCAGTTACGTCGGAGGGCCGGGGGATGAGCAGTTCTTC. Translated, it gives CASSYVGGPGDEQFF.

This clone was found a few times. The chain has TRBV5-1 and TRBJ2-4, with TRBD2 matching over 7 bases. This CDR3 region has 15 residues. With 4 bases clipped from V and 5 bases from J, the junction kept 9 bases outside the gene matches. Germline V gene sequence: CDR1 SGHRS, CDR2 YFSETQ. In DNA, the CDR3 is TGCGCCAGCAGCAGGGAGGGAGCGCCTCAAAACATTCAGTACTTC. Protein product: CASSREGAPQNIQYF.

The rearrangement links TRBV6-5 to TRBJ2-1; D unclear. Looked up from germline, CDR1 is MNHEY and CDR2 is SVGAGI. CDR3 length: 13 residues. With 10 bases removed from V and 4 bases from J, the gap between germline ends came to 14 bases. In DNA form, the CDR3 reads TGTGCCACCCGTTCCTGGCGGTACAATGAGCAGTTCTTC. As protein: CATRSWRYNEQFF.

This chain uses TRBV6-1 with TRBJ2-1, with 13 bases fitting TRBD2. This CDR3 is built from 17 residues. The ends lost 0 bases at V and 8 bases at J; junction bases unmatched: 7. Looked up from germline, CDR1 is MNHNS and CDR2 is SASEGT. The CDR3 is CASSEALRTSGRDEQFF. The CDR3 bases are TGTGCCAGCAGTGAAGCGCTAAGGACTAGCGGGAGAGATGAGCAGTTCTTC.

This chain links TRBV7-2 with TRBJ1-3; maybe TRBD1 (5 bases). Germline lookup yields CDR1 SGHTA and CDR2 FQGNSA. The V and J ends lost 6 bases and 0 bases respectively, with 9 bases between them. The CDR3 has 14 residues. CDR3 sequence reads: CASSRDGSGNTIYF. The CDR3 DNA sequence: TGTGCCAGCAGTCGGGACGGCTCTGGAAACACCATATATTTT.

The rearrangement uses TRBV3-1 (or the pseudogene TRBV3-2) and TRBJ2-7; 11 positions match TRBD1. Trimming removed 4 bases from V and 7 bases from J; junction bases left unmatched: 6. Looked up from germline, CDR1 is LGHDT and CDR2 is YNNKEL (reference sequence). This CDR3 has 14 residues. CDR3 in DNA: TGTGCCAGCAGCCCTCGGACAGGGGGCGCGGAGCAGTACTTC. Amino acids: CASSPRTGGAEQYF.

This clone was found a few times. This rearrangement joins TRBV7-3 to TRBJ2-3, with 8 nucleotides matching TRBD2. CDR1 is SGHTA and CDR2 is FQGTGA in the germline V gene. Germline trimming cut 5 bases from V and 2 bases from J; bases unmatched to any gene: 6. The CDR3 is 15 residues long. The CDR3 bases are TGTGCCAGCAGCGCGACGGGACTAGTCACAGATACGCAGTATTTT. It is translated as CASSATGLVTDTQYF.

The V gene is TRBV30, the J gene TRBJ1-4; D is unclear. The germline V and J ends were trimmed by 3 bases and 8 bases, with 10 bases remaining between them. CDR1 is GTSNPN and CDR2 is SVGIG in the germline V gene (reference sequence). This CDR3 has 12 residues. CDR3 amino acids: CAWSGKMEKLFF. Written as DNA, the CDR3 is TGTGCCTGGAGCGGTAAAATGGAAAAACTGTTTTTT.

This chain connects TRBV6-5 to TRBJ2-7; weak D call: TRBD2 (5 bases). The CDR3 runs to 15 residues. Deletions cut 7 bases from V and 8 bases from J, with 24 bases between. Germline CDR1 and CDR2: MNHEY and SVGAGI. The CDR3 nucleotides are TGTGCCAGCAAACCCTCCCGTGGGAGCCCGGAACAGCAGTACTTC. Amino acids: CASKPSRGSPEQQYF.

The chain has TRBV30 and TRBJ2-1; D not certain. The CDR3 contains 12 residues. Trimming cost V 1 base and J 8 bases, with 9 bases left between them. CDR1 is GTSNPN, CDR2 SVGIG, per germline (reference sequence). The CDR3 DNA reads as TGTGCCTGGAGTGAACTTGGACATGAGCAGTTCTTC. Protein product: CAWSELGHEQFF.

V gene TRBV7-2 combines with J gene TRBJ1-1; D is unresolved. The V end was cut by 2 bases, the J end by 2 bases, with 6 bases between. Per germline, CDR1 SGHTA and CDR2 FQGNSA. The length of the CDR3 is 13 residues. CDR3: CASSLSLNTEAFF. For the CDR3, the DNA is TGTGCCAGCAGCTTATCCCTTAACACTGAAGCTTTCTTT.

J is TRBJ1-4 and V is TRBV28, with TRBD1 identical over 10 bases. Germline values: CDR1 MDHEN, CDR2 SYDVKM. Trimming took 7 bases from V and 8 from J; bases not matched to a gene: 7. CDR3 size: 14 residues. CDR3 region: CASNSGQGREKLFF. As DNA, the CDR3 is TGTGCCAGCAATTCGGGACAGGGGAGGGAAAAACTGTTTTTT.

The CDR3 nucleotides read TGCGCCAGCAGCCAAAAAGTTCTAACTAGCGGGAGTTACAATGAGCAGTTCTTC. This gives the protein CASSQKVLTSGSYNEQFF. This chain links TRBV4-3 with TRBJ2-1, with 11 bases lining up with TRBD2. The germline gives CDR1 LGHNA, CDR2 YSLEER. The CDR3 runs to 18 residues. Trimming at V came to 2 bases and at J to 4 bases, leaving 10 bases not matched to a gene.

This rearrangement joins TRBV4-1 to TRBJ2-7; TRBD1 agrees at 7 bases. The CDR3 is made up of 15 amino acids. Losses at the gene ends were 0 bases for V and 1 base for J; bases not matched to a gene: 3. CDR1 is MGHRA and CDR2 is YSYEKL in the germline V gene. CDR3 DNA sequence: TGCGCCAGCAGCCAAGAGTCGGGACAGTCCTACGAGCAGTACTTC. Residues: CASSQESGQSYEQYF.

This chain connects TRBV24-1 to TRBJ2-7; D gene uncertain. This CDR3 has 13 amino acids. CDR1 and CDR2 from the germline V gene are KGHDR and SFDVKD. V was trimmed by 6 bases and J by 1 base, leaving 9 bases between them. CDR3 sequence reads: CATSSDGSYEQYF. The CDR3 DNA is TGTGCCACCAGTTCGGACGGTTCCTACGAGCAGTACTTC.

The chain employs TRBV11-1 and TRBJ2-3, with D unresolved. V was pared by 4 bases and J by 1 base, with 9 bases between. The CDR3 has 14 amino acids. The V gene's germline CDR1 is SGHAT and CDR2 FQDESV (reference sequence). For the CDR3, the DNA is TGTGCCAGCAGCTGGTCCTCGGGCACAGATACGCAGTATTTT. Translation: CASSWSSGTDTQYF.

The gene calls are TRBV5-1 and TRBJ2-1; D could derive from TRBD1 or TRBD2 (5 bases each). This CDR3 has 14 amino acids. In germline, CDR1 is SGHRS, CDR2 YFSETQ. V was pared by 0 bases and J by 5 bases, with 9 bases between. CDR3 nucleotides: TGCGCCAGCAGCTTGGGGGACGAAAACAATGAGCAGTTCTTC. Translation gives CASSLGDENNEQFF. Full variable domain (rest looked up from reference TRBV5-1 and TRBJ2-1): KAGVTQTPRYLIKTRGQQVTLSCSPISGHRSVSWYQQTPGQGLQFLFEYFSETQRNKGNFPGRFSGRQFSNSRSEMNVSTLELGDSALYLCASSLGDENNEQFFGPGTRLTVL.